This passage covers 17 T cell receptor beta chains from one sample sequenced in a study of CD8 T cells in ankylosing spondylitis. TCRdb re-called the 5' RACE reads with MiXCR, one entry per CDR3 protein. This sample has some 71,000 distinct CDR3 sequences, with 5.3% found just once. The specimen was blood, either unsorted or a sorted T cell fraction (not recorded which). Every receptor here comes from a male donor with ankylosing spondylitis or in good health (not recorded which).

In its sample, this clonotype was seen many times. V gene TRBV5-1 combines with J gene TRBJ2-3; no reliable D call. The V end was cut by 7 bases, the J end by 0 bases, with 15 bases between. CDR1 SGHRS and CDR2 YFSETQ come from the germline V gene. The CDR3 has 15 amino acids. CDR3 DNA: TGCGCCAGCTCCCTAGTCCTGGGAAGCACAGATACGCAGTATTTT. As protein: CASSLVLGSTDTQYF.

V gene TRBV7-9 combines with J gene TRBJ2-1; 7 positions agree with TRBD1. Germline CDR1 is SEHNR and CDR2 is FQNEAQ (reference sequence). The V gene end was trimmed by 4 bases and the J gene end by 2 bases; junction bases not matched to a gene: 2. There are 14 residues in the CDR3. CDR3 sequence reads: CASSSGGTYNEQFF. The DNA for the CDR3 is TGTGCCAGCAGCTCAGGGGGTACCTACAATGAGCAGTTCTTC.

Ten or more counts support this clonotype. This chain uses TRBV12-3 or TRBV12-4 with TRBJ1-6; 7 bases are a match to TRBD1. V shed 1 base, J shed 13 bases, and the junction held 7 bases outside the gene matches. The CDR3 has 14 residues. CDR3 protein: CASSLGGGERPLHF. CDR3 bases: TGTGCCAGCAGTTTAGGAGGGGGCGAGAGGCCCCTCCACTTT.

This clonotype occurred many times. The rearrangement joins TRBV29-1 to TRBJ2-2; no clear D gene. The CDR3 is 13 residues long. V was clipped by 6 bases and J by 3 bases, with 11 bases between them. The germline gives CDR1 SQVTM, CDR2 ANQGSEA. In DNA, the CDR3 is TGCAGCGTCGCCGCAGCGTACACCGGGGAGCTGTTTTTT. Translation gives CSVAAAYTGELFF.

Ten or more counts support this clonotype. The genes are TRBV6-2 or TRBV6-3 and TRBJ1-4, with D maybe TRBD1 (5 bases). V was cut by 2 bases and J by 8 bases, with 18 bases left in between. The CDR3 has 16 amino acids. Germline-derived CDR1 and CDR2 are MNHEY and SVGEGT. Here the CDR3 DNA reads TGTGCCAGCAGTTACGGGACTAGTCGTCGTTCGGAAAAACTGTTTTTT. Translated: CASSYGTSRRSEKLFF.

In this sample, this clonotype turned up a few times. The chain is built from TRBV7-9 and TRBJ2-2; TRBD1 matches 10 bases. This CDR3 has 15 residues. V trimming: 7 bases; J trimming: 4 bases; junction bases outside the gene matches: 6. Looked up from germline, CDR1 is SEHNR and CDR2 is FQNEAQ (reference sequence). The CDR3 is CASNSRTGGTGELFF. DNA of the CDR3: TGTGCCAGCAACTCACGGACAGGGGGCACCGGGGAGCTGTTTTTT.

This clonotype came up many times. CDR3 nucleotides: TGTGCCAGCAGTTTCCGGGACTTGGTCAGGGTTGGAGATACGCAGTATTTT. It yields the protein CASSFRDLVRVGDTQYF. This sequence joins TRBV28 and TRBJ2-3, with a tentative D call TRBD2 (6 bases). Germline CDR1 reads MDHEN; CDR2 reads SYDVKM. Deletions cut 3 bases from V and 5 bases from J, with 21 bases between. The CDR3 spans 17 residues.

In its sample, this clonotype was seen many times. V and J are TRBV28 and TRBJ1-2; D is undetermined. Germline V gene data show CDR1 as MDHEN and CDR2 as SYDVKM. CDR3 length: 11 amino acids. V was clipped by 7 bases and J by 8 bases, with 11 bases between them. The CDR3 DNA is TGTGCCAGCACCACGACTGGCGGCTACACCTTC. It is translated as CASTTTGGYTF.

This clonotype was seen only a few times. This chain uses TRBV7-3 with TRBJ1-1; D is perhaps TRBD1 (5 bases). V lost 2 bases and J 6 bases, leaving 10 bases between the germline ends. The CDR3 spans 13 residues. Germline loops: CDR1 SGHTA, CDR2 FQGTGA. The CDR3: CASSLGAMSEAFF. In nucleotides, the CDR3 is TGTGCCAGCAGCTTAGGGGCAATGTCTGAAGCTTTCTTT.

This clonotype was recorded many times. The chain links TRBV5-1 to TRBJ2-1; no definite D call. Per germline, CDR1 SGHRS and CDR2 YFSETQ. The CDR3 consists of 12 residues. Trimming shortened V by 0 bases and J by 13 bases, and 11 bases separated the two germline ends. The CDR3 reads CASSLDLQLQFF. The CDR3 DNA is TGCGCCAGCAGCTTGGACCTGCAGCTCCAGTTCTTC.

This clonotype showed up many times. This chain links TRBV18 with TRBJ2-4, with D maybe TRBD2 (5 bases). CDR3 size: 12 residues. Germline CDR1 KGHSH, CDR2 LQKENI. With 2 bases removed from V and 7 bases from J, the gap between germline ends came to 6 bases. The CDR3 loop is CASSPGENIQYF. CDR3 DNA sequence: TGTGCCAGCTCACCAGGGGAGAACATTCAGTACTTC.

This clonotype was seen at least ten times. This chain links TRBV10-3 with TRBJ2-1; a possible D gene is TRBD2 (7 bases). Germline V lookup: CDR1 ENHRY, CDR2 SYGVKD. V lost 3 bases to trimming and J lost 6 bases, with 12 bases between them. CDR3 length equals 14 residues. CDR3 sequence reads: CAISDLRGGNEQFF. The CDR3 DNA reads as TGTGCCATCAGTGATTTAAGGGGGGGCAATGAGCAGTTCTTC.

This clonotype was seen at least ten times. This chain joins TRBV6-5 and TRBJ2-7; D unclear. CDR1 is MNHEY and CDR2 is SVGAGI in the germline V gene. The CDR3 length is 16 residues. The germline V and J ends were trimmed by 2 bases and 2 bases, with 16 bases remaining between them. CDR3 residues: CASSYARENLAYEQYF. The CDR3 bases are TGTGCCAGCAGTTACGCCAGAGAAAACCTTGCCTACGAGCAGTACTTC.

This clonotype was observed a few times. The genes are TRBV27 and TRBJ1-1, with D possibly being TRBD1 (6 bases). V lost 3 bases and J 5 bases, leaving 13 bases between the germline ends. The CDR3 totals 14 residues. Germline-derived CDR1 and CDR2 are MNHEY and SMNVEV (reference sequence). CDR3 nucleotide sequence: TGTGCCAGCAGTTTTCAGGGGATTTGGACTGAAGCTTTCTTT. Amino acid sequence: CASSFQGIWTEAFF.

The chain combines TRBV5-1 with TRBJ1-6; 8 bases agree with TRBD1. Per germline, CDR1 SGHRS and CDR2 YFSETQ. This CDR3 contains 16 residues. J gave up 11 bases and V 0 bases, and 10 bases lay outside the gene matches. CDR3: CASSLAPGGQETPLHF. In DNA, the CDR3 is TGCGCCAGCAGCTTGGCCCCGGGGGGACAGGAGACACCCCTCCACTTT. The full variable domain, rest sourced from reference TRBV5-1 and TRBJ1-6, is KAGVTQTPRYLIKTRGQQVTLSCSPISGHRSVSWYQQTPGQGLQFLFEYFSETQRNKGNFPGRFSGRQFSNSRSEMNVSTLELGDSALYLCASSLAPGGQETPLHFGNGTRLTVT.

This clonotype counts as medium-sized (0.01 to 0.1%). This chain uses TRBV24-1 with TRBJ1-5; a possible D gene is TRBD1 (6 bases). Germline CDR1 is KGHDR and CDR2 is SFDVKD. This CDR3 has 15 residues. The ends were cut back, 1 base at V and 2 bases at J, with 8 bases in the middle. The CDR3 nucleotides are TGTGCCACCAGTGATTTTAGACAGGGCAATCAGCCCCAGCATTTT. Translating it yields CATSDFRQGNQPQHF.

This clonotype has a count of ten or more. The chain is built from TRBV20-1 and TRBJ2-5, with a possible D match to TRBD2 (6 bases). This CDR3 region has 12 residues. The V gene's germline CDR1 is DFQATT and CDR2 SNEGSKA (reference sequence). The CDR3 bases are TGCAGCCCCTATGGGGGGAAAGAGACCCAGTACTTC. The encoded protein is CSPYGGKETQYF.